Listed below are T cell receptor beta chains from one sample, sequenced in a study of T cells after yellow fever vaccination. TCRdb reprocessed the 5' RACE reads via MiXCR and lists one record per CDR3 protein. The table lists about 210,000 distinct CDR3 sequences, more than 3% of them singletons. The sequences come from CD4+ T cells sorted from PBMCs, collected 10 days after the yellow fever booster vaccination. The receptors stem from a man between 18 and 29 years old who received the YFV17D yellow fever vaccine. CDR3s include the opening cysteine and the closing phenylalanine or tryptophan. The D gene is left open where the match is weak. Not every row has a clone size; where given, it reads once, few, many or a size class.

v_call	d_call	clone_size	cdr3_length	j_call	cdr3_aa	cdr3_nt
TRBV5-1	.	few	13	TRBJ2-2	CASSLQGRGELFF	TGCGCCAGCAGCTTGCAGGGGCGCGGGGAGCTGTTTTTT
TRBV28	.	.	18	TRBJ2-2	CASSFRGGMGANTGELFF	TGTGCCAGCAGTTTTCGAGGGGGGATGGGGGCGAACACCGGGGAGCTGTTTTTT
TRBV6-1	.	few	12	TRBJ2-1	CASSPRNNEQFF	TGTGCCAGCAGTCCGAGGAACAATGAGCAGTTCTTC
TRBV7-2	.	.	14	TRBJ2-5	CASSFSPRKETQYF	TGTGCCAGCAGCTTTTCTCCCAGGAAAGAGACCCAGTACTTC
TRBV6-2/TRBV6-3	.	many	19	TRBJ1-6	CASSYSKQALRRRNSPLHF	TGTGCCAGCAGTTACTCGAAACAGGCTCTCCGCCGCAGAAATTCACCCCTCCACTTT
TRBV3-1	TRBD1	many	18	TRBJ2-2	CASSHHGGGQGNTGELFF	TGTGCCAGCAGCCATCACGGAGGGGGACAGGGGAACACCGGGGAGCTGTTTTTT
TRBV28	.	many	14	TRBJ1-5	CASSSFLPGQPQHF	TGTGCCAGCAGCTCATTCCTGCCGGGCCAGCCCCAGCATTTT
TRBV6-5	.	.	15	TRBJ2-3	CASSPNSVLGDTQYF	TGTGCCAGCAGTCCTAACTCAGTTCTAGGGGATACGCAGTATTTT
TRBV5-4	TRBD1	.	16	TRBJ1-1	CASSSQTGVSYLEAFF	TGTGCCAGCAGCTCCCAGACAGGGGTTTCCTACCTTGAAGCTTTCTTT
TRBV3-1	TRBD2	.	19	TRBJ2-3	CASSPSGTSGGYPSDTQYF	TGTGCCAGCAGCCCTTCCGGGACTAGCGGGGGGTACCCATCAGATACGCAGTATTTT
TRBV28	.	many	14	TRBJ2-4	CASSLILAKNIQYF	TGTGCCAGCAGTTTAATCTTAGCCAAAAACATTCAGTACTTC
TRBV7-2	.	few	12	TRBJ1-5	CASSLGPGPQHF	TGTGCCAGCAGCTTAGGGCCAGGGCCCCAGCATTTT
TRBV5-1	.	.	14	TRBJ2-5	CASSLKGYLETQYF	TGCGCCAGCAGCTTGAAAGGGTACCTTGAGACCCAGTACTTC
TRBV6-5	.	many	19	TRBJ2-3	CASSYDSVPAAESTDTQYF	TGTGCCAGCAGTTACGATTCAGTCCCGGCGGCGGAGAGCACAGATACGCAGTATTTT
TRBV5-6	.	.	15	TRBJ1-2	CASSRISIQDREITF	TGTGCCAGCAGCCGTATTAGCATACAGGACCGAGAGATCACCTTC
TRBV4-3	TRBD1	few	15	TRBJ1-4	CASSRDGTGNEKLFF	TGCGCCAGCAGCCGGGACGGGACAGGGAATGAAAAACTGTTTTTT
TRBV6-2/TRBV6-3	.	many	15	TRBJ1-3	CASSHDSRSGNTIYF	TGTGCCAGCAGCCACGACAGTCGTTCTGGAAACACCATATATTTT
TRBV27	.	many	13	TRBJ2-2	CASSLFRTGELFF	TGTGCCAGCAGTTTATTTCGTACCGGGGAGCTGTTTTTT
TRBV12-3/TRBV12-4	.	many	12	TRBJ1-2	CASSFAGGGYTF	TGTGCCAGCAGTTTTGCCGGGGGGGGCTACACCTTC
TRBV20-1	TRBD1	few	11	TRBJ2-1	CSARDRDREFF	TGCAGTGCTAGAGACCGGGACAGGGAGTTCTTC
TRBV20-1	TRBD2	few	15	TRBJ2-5	CSATTPGLPRGTQYF	TGCAGTGCTACCACCCCGGGACTACCCCGGGGGACCCAGTACTTC
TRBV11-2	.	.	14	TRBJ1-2	CASSLSGNSRGYTF	TGTGCCAGCAGCTTATCCGGGAATTCTCGCGGCTACACCTTC
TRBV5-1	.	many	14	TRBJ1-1	CASSPGFGNTEAFF	TGCGCCAGCAGCCCTGGTTTTGGTAACACTGAAGCTTTCTTT
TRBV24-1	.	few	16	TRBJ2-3	CATEASGTSGRDTQYF	TGTGCCACCGAAGCCTCCGGGACATCCGGCCGCGATACGCAGTATTTT
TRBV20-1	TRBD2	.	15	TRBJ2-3	CSARSGITSTDTQYF	TGCAGTGCGAGAAGCGGGATCACTAGCACAGATACGCAGTATTTT
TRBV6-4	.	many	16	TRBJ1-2	CASSDSFPRGFDGYTF	TGTGCCAGCAGTGACTCGTTTCCCCGGGGATTTGATGGCTACACCTTC
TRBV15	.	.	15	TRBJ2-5	CATSRVPLGAETQYF	TGTGCCACCAGCAGAGTCCCACTCGGGGCTGAGACCCAGTACTTC
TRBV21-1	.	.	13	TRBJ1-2	CARSSARRYGYTF	TGTGCCAGAAGCTCGGCCAGGCGTTATGGCTACACCTTC
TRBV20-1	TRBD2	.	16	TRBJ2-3	CSARLAGGPVSDTQYF	TGCAGTGCTAGACTAGCGGGGGGGCCTGTATCAGATACGCAGTATTTT
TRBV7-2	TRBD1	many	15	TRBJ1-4	CASSSGGTGVAKLFF	TGTGCCAGCAGCTCGGGTGGGACAGGCGTTGCAAAACTGTTTTTT
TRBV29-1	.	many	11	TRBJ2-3	CSAANTDTQYF	TGCAGCGCCGCGAACACAGATACGCAGTATTTT
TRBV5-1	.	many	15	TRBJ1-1	CASSSDTGLHVEAFF	TGCGCCAGCAGCTCGGACACAGGACTACATGTTGAAGCTTTCTTT
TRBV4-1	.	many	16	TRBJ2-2	CASSQARGGRVGELFF	TGCGCCAGCAGCCAAGCTCGTGGGGGCCGGGTCGGGGAGCTGTTTTTT
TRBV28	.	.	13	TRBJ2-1	CASSFLRSKGQFF	TGTGCCAGCAGTTTTTTACGGAGCAAGGGGCAGTTCTTC
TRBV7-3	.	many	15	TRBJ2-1	CASSLNSGRVNEQFF	TGTGCCAGCAGCTTAAACAGTGGCCGGGTCAATGAGCAGTTCTTC
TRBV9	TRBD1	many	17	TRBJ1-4	CASSVGADRGGNEKLFF	TGTGCCAGCAGCGTAGGTGCCGACAGGGGAGGTAATGAAAAACTGTTTTTT
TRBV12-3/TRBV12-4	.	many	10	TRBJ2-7	CASSLYEQYF	TGTGCCAGCAGTCTCTACGAGCAGTACTTC
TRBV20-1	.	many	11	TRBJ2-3	CSARAGDTQYF	TGCAGTGCTCGAGCTGGTGATACGCAGTATTTT
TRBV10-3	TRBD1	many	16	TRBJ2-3	CAISTFRDRTVGTQYF	TGTGCCATCAGCACCTTTCGGGACAGGACTGTCGGTACGCAGTATTTT
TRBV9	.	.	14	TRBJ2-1	CASSLGRGDNEQFF	TGTGCCAGCAGCTTAGGGCGGGGTGACAATGAGCAGTTCTTC
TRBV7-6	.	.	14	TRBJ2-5	CASSLVLAAETQYF	TGTGCCAGCAGCTTAGTTCTCGCCGCAGAGACCCAGTACTTC
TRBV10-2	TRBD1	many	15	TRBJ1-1	CASSRQGRARSLSLF	TGCGCCAGCAGCAGACAGGGAAGGGCCCGTTCCCTTTCTCTCTTT
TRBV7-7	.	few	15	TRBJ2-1	CASSLSIRGANEQFF	TGTGCTAGCAGCTTAAGTATAAGGGGGGCGAATGAGCAGTTCTTC
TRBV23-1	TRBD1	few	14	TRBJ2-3	CASSKGAGTDTQYF	TGCGCCAGCAGCAAGGGGGCGGGCACAGATACGCAGTATTTT
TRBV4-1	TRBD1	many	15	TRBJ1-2	CASSQDMGQNYDYTF	TGCGCCAGCAGCCAAGATATGGGACAGAACTATGACTACACCTTC
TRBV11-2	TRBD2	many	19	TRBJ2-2	CASSVFRRTSGGYAGELFF	TGTGCCAGCAGCGTATTCCGCCGGACTAGCGGGGGATACGCCGGGGAGCTGTTTTTT
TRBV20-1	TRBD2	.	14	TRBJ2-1	CSASRLAGGDEQFF	TGCAGTGCATCAAGACTAGCGGGGGGAGATGAGCAGTTCTTC
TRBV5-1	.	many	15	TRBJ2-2	CASSLLGRQTGELFF	TGCGCCAGCAGCTTGCTTGGTCGGCAGACCGGGGAGCTGTTTTTT
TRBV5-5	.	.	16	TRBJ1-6	CASKVGGHLYYSPLHF	TGTGCCAGCAAAGTGGGGGGGCACCTATATTATTCACCCCTCCACTTT
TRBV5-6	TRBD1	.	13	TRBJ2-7	CASTRQGTREQYF	TGTGCCAGTACGAGACAGGGGACGAGGGAGCAGTACTTC
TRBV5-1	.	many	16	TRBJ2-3	CASSFGGTGLTDTQYF	TGCGCCAGCAGCTTTGGAGGTACGGGATTAACAGATACGCAGTATTTT
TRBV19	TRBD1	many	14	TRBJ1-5	CASSRQGADQPQHF	TGTGCCAGTAGTCGACAGGGGGCGGATCAGCCCCAGCATTTT
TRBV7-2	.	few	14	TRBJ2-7	CASSLGVRDYEQYF	TGTGCCAGCAGCTTAGGCGTCAGGGATTACGAGCAGTACTTC
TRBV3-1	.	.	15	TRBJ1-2	CASSQGGTMTYGYTF	TGTGCCAGCAGCCAAGGGGGGACAATGACCTATGGCTACACCTTC
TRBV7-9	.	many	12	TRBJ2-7	CASGQGGYEQYF	TGTGCCTCAGGGCAGGGAGGCTACGAGCAGTACTTC
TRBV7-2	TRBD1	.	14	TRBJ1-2	CASSRDRTGNGYTF	TGTGCCAGCAGCCGAGACAGGACAGGGAATGGCTACACCTTC